This T cell receptor (beta chain) was captured in a study of T cell responses to AZD1222 COVID-19 vaccine. Whole-study findings and limits: Compared with day 0, the breadth and depth of the Spike-specific TCR repertoire rose significantly after two doses of AZD1222.

Generated by immunoSEQ multiplex PCR, the TCRdb table keeps only in-frame clones and is missing some. The table records around 220,000 clones, approximately 94% of them present only once. A remark on this clone: As yet, its antigen is unknown.

Trimming removed 6 bases at V and 7 bases at J, with 16 bases between. Germline loops: CDR1 MDHEN, CDR2 SYDVKM. The length of the CDR3 is 15 residues. Here the sequenced sample was peripheral blood, taken 28 days after the second dose of the MenACWY control vaccine. The sequence was obtained from an adult who received the MenACWY meningococcal vaccine as a control. The chain has TRBV28 and TRBJ1-6, with D possibly being TRBD1 (5 bases). CDR3 loop: CASSPLGPGNSPLHF. The CDR3 bases are TGTGCCAGCAGCCCGTTGGGGCCGGGGAATTCACCCCTCCACTTT.